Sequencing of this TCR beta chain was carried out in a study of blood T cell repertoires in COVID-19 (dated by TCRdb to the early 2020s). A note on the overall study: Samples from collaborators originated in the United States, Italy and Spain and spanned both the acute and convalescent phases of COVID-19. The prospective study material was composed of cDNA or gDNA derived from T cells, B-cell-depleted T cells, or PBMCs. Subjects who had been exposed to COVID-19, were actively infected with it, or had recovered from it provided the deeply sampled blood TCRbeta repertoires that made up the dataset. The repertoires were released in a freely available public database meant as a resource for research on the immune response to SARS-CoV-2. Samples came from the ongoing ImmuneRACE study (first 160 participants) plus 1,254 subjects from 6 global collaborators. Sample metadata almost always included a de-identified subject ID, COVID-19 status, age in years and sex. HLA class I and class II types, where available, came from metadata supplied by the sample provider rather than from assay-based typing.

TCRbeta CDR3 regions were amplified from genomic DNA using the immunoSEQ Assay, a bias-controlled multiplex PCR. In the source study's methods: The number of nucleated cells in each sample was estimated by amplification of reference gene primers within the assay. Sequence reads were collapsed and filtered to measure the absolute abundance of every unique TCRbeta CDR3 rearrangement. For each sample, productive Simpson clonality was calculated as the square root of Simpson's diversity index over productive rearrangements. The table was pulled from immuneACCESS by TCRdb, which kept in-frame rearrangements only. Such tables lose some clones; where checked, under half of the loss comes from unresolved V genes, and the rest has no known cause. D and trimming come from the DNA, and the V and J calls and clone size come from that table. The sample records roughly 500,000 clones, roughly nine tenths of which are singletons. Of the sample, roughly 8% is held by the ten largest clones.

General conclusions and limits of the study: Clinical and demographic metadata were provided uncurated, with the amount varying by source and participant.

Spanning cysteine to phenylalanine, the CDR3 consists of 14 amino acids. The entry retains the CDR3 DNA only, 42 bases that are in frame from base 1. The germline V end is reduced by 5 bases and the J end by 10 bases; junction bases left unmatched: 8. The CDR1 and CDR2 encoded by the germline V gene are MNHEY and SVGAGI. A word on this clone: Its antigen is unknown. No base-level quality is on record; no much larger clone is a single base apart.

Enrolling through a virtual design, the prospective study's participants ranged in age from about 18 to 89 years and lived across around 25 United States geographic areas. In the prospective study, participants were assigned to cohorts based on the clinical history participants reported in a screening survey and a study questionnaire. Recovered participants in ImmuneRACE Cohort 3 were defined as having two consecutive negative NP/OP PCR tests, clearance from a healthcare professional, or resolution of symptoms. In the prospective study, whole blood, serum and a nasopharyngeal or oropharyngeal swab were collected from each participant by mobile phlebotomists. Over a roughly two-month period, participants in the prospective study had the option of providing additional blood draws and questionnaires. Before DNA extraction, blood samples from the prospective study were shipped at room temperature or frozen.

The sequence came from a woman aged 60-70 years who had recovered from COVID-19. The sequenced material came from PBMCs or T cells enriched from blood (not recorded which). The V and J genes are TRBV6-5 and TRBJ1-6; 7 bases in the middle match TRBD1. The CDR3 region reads CASSRGSGGSPLHF. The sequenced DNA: TGTGCCAGCAGTAGAGGGTCAGGGGGGTCACCCCTCCACTTT.